This is a list of T cell receptor beta chains from one sample in a study of blood T cell repertoires in COVID-19. Some clones are missing from TCRdb's copy, which holds only in-frame ones; the method was immunoSEQ multiplex PCR. The sample contains 240,000 or so clones, 75% to 90% of which appear only once. Sequenced sample: PBMCs or T cells enriched from blood (not recorded which). Receptors originate from a woman aged 40 to 49 with acute COVID-19. Each CDR3 is given with its conserved first and last residue. The D gene is left open where the match is weak. Not every row has a clone size; where given, it reads once, few, many or a size class.

cdr3_length clone_size j_call v_call d_call cdr3_aa cdr3_nt
15 once TRBJ2-5 TRBV15 TRBD1 CATSRTTGGQETQYF TGTGCCACCAGCAGAACTACAGGGGGACAAGAGACCCAGTACTTC
14 NA TRBJ2-7 TRBV30 NA CAWGGDSSSYEQYF TGTGCCTGGGGGGGGGACAGTAGCTCCTACGAGCAGTACTTC
20 NA TRBJ1-5 TRBV4-1 TRBD1 CASSQPKPGTGVHSNQPQHF TGCGCCAGCAGCCAGCCTAAGCCAGGGACAGGGGTCCATAGCAATCAGCCCCAGCATTTT
15 NA TRBJ2-1 TRBV6-1 TRBD2 CASSEEGSGRNEQFF TGTGCCAGCAGTGAAGAGGGTAGCGGGAGAAATGAGCAGTTCTTC
15 NA TRBJ1-1 TRBV5-8 TRBD1 CASSHDRGVNTEAFF TGTGCCAGCAGCCACGACAGGGGAGTAAACACTGAAGCTTTCTTT
16 NA TRBJ2-5 TRBV27 TRBD2 CASSFTEREGRETQYF TGTGCCAGCAGTTTTACCGAGCGGGAGGGAAGAGAGACCCAGTACTTC
16 once TRBJ1-5 TRBV19 TRBD1 CASTPGDRGLSQPQHF TGTGCCAGTACCCCGGGTGACAGGGGGCTGAGTCAGCCCCAGCATTTT
15 NA TRBJ1-2 TRBV2 NA CASRIRLGANYGYTF TGTGCCAGCAGAATTCGACTGGGAGCTAACTATGGCTACACCTTC
13 once TRBJ2-5 TRBV5-1 TRBD1 CASSAGTAGTQYF TGCGCCAGCAGCGCCGGGACAGCCGGGACCCAGTACTTC
19 NA TRBJ1-1 TRBV4-1 TRBD1 CASSLKSWGQGAPYAEAFF TGCGCCAGCAGCCTAAAGTCGTGGGGACAGGGGGCGCCGTATGCTGAAGCTTTCTTT
12 NA TRBJ2-5 TRBV29-1 TRBD1 CSVGGGIETQYF TGCAGCGTTGGAGGGGGCATTGAGACCCAGTACTTC
16 NA TRBJ2-1 TRBV24-1 TRBD2 CATSDRLAGANNEQFF TGTGCCACCAGTGATCGACTAGCGGGAGCTAACAATGAGCAGTTCTTC
15 NA TRBJ1-3 TRBV10-1 NA CASSESGTTGNTIYF TGCGCCAGCAGTGAGTCCGGGACAACTGGAAACACCATATATTTT
14 NA TRBJ2-5 TRBV6-5 TRBD1 CASGQGPISETQYF TGTGCCAGCGGACAGGGGCCAATTTCGGAGACCCAGTACTTC
13 NA TRBJ1-1 TRBV7-3 NA CASRQGANTEAFF TGTGCCAGCAGGCAAGGGGCCAACACTGAAGCTTTCTTT
12 NA TRBJ1-2 TRBV30 TRBD1 CAWRPTGGGYTF TGTGCCTGGAGGCCTACAGGGGGGGGCTACACCTTC
17 NA TRBJ2-6 TRBV5-1 TRBD1 CASSFGTGWSGANVLTF TGCGCCAGCAGCTTTGGGACAGGGTGGTCTGGGGCCAACGTCCTGACTTTC
17 NA TRBJ1-3 TRBV7-9 NA CASSTRGGDNSGNTIYF TGTGCCAGCAGCACCCGGGGTGGAGACAACTCTGGAAACACCATATATTTT
12 NA TRBJ2-2 TRBV7-9 NA CASSPDTGELFF TGTGCCAGCAGTCCAGACACCGGGGAGCTGTTTTTT
13 few TRBJ1-5 TRBV28 NA CASSLDRSQPQHF TGTGCCAGCAGTTTAGACAGGAGCCAGCCCCAGCATTTT
16 NA TRBJ2-7 TRBV27 TRBD1 CASSLSGQASSYEQYF TGTGCCAGCAGTTTATCGGGACAGGCCTCCTCCTACGAGCAGTACTTC
15 few TRBJ1-5 TRBV19 NA CASSTQVYSNQPQHF TGTGCCAGTAGTACACAGGTATATAGCAATCAGCCCCAGCATTTT
15 NA TRBJ2-2 TRBV3-1/TRBV3-2 TRBD2 CASSPSGTNTGELFF TGTGCCAGCAGCCCTAGCGGGACGAACACCGGGGAGCTGTTTTTT
11 NA TRBJ1-2 TRBV29-1 NA CSAGFDYGYTF TGCAGCGCCGGGTTCGACTATGGCTACACCTTC
15 NA TRBJ1-2 TRBV10-3 NA CATKRGTNANYGYTF TGTGCCACCAAAAGGGGTACCAACGCTAACTATGGCTACACCTTC
14 NA TRBJ2-7 TRBV7-2 NA CASSHPESSYEQYF TGTGCCAGCAGCCACCCGGAGAGCTCCTACGAGCAGTACTTC
12 NA TRBJ2-5 TRBV23-1 NA CASSHLQETQYF TGCGCCAGCAGTCACCTTCAAGAGACCCAGTACTTC